This T cell receptor (beta chain) was observed in a study of blood T cell repertoires in COVID-19. Study overall: Sites in the United States, Italy and Spain provided acute and convalescent COVID-19 samples. Sample material is recorded as cDNA or gDNA derived from T cells, B-cell-depleted T cells, or PBMCs.

As processed by the authors: Amplification from reference gene primers served as the basis for estimated nucleated cell counts. Clones were sequenced by immunoSEQ multiplex PCR, and TCRdb holds only the in-frame ones, with some missing. Clone size and V and J calls were adopted from that table, with D and trimming inferred from the DNA. Here the sample spans some 330,000 clones, roughly 90% being singletons. The source of this sequence is a woman aged 50 to 65 with active or convalescent COVID-19. The sequenced sample consisted of peripheral blood.

CDR3 nucleotide sequence: TGTGCCAGCAGCGTGACTAGCGGGGGGCCTCCCTACAATGAGCAGTTCTTC. As protein: CASSVTSGGPPYNEQFF. The rearrangement joins TRBV9 to TRBJ2-1; 13 bases are a match to TRBD2. The junction had 4 bases not matched to a gene; V was cut back by 2 bases and J by 2 bases. There are 17 residues in the CDR3. Germline loops: CDR1 SGDLS, CDR2 YYNGEE. The whole variable domain, filled in from reference TRBV9 and TRBJ2-1, reads DSGVTQTPKHLITATGQRVTLRCSPRSGDLSVYWYQQSLDQGLQFLIQYYNGEERAKGNILERFSAQQFPDLHSELNLSSLELGDSALYFCASSVTSGGPPYNEQFFGPGTRLTVL.